This T cell receptor (beta chain) stems from a study of blood T cell repertoires in COVID-19. The table came from immunoSEQ multiplex PCR; TCRdb's copy has only in-frame clones and leaves some out. Of around 340,000 clones in the sample, 85% to 90% were seen once. J was trimmed by 7 bases and V by 1 base; bases with no gene match: 10. This CDR3 has 17 residues. Per germline, CDR1 SGHNT and CDR2 YYREEE (reference sequence). Everyone who took part was roughly 18 to 89 years old, and they came from 24 US areas. The rearrangement links TRBV5-4 to TRBJ1-6; 8 nucleotides agree with TRBD1. Sequences were obtained from PBMCs or T cells enriched from blood (not recorded which). The sequence came from a woman in her 30s who had been exposed to COVID-19. The CDR3 DNA reads TGTGCCAGCAGCTTGAAGTTCGGACAGGGAGGGAATTCACCCCTCCACTTT. As protein: CASSLKFGQGGNSPLHF.